The 8 T cell receptor beta chains listed next were all sequenced from one sample in a study of identical twins. TCRdb passed the 5' RACE reads through MiXCR, listing each CDR3 protein once. The data show some 500,000 distinct CDR3 sequences, 7.5% to 10% seen once. This sample also appeared in a second study, on yellow fever vaccine responses in identical twins.

Sequenced sample: PBMCs. The source of these receptors is a woman under 30 in good health.

This clonotype was seen only a few times. The chain's CDR3 is CASTSGRADTQYF. CDR3 DNA sequence: TGTGCCAGCACTAGCGGGCGGGCAGATACGCAGTATTTT. The gene calls are TRBV7-9 and TRBJ2-3; 8 nucleotides align to TRBD2. The V segment lost 7 bases and the J segment 4 bases; nucleotides outside the gene matches: 4. The germline CDR1 and CDR2 sequences are SEHNR and FQNEAQ (reference sequence). The CDR3 runs 13 residues.

This clonotype was detected many times. V is TRBV10-3 and J is TRBJ2-5, with a tentative D call TRBD1 (5 bases). Looked up from germline, CDR1 is ENHRY and CDR2 is SYGVKD. V was shortened by 5 bases and J by 3 bases, with 10 bases between the two germline ends. The CDR3 has 13 amino acids. The CDR3 DNA sequence: TGTGCCATCAGTTACAGGCTTGAAGAGACCCAGTACTTC. Its translation: CAISYRLEETQYF.

This clonotype has more than one count but fewer than ten. The chain couples TRBV5-6 to TRBJ1-1; D perhaps matches TRBD1 (5 bases). V was pared by 4 bases and J by 5 bases, with 15 bases between. Per germline, CDR1 SGHDT and CDR2 YYEEEE. The CDR3 has 14 amino acids. DNA of the CDR3: TGTGCCAGCAGCCAGCCTTACAGGCAGACTGAAGCTTTCTTT. This encodes CASSQPYRQTEAFF.

This clonotype has only a few counts. In nucleotides, the CDR3 is TGTGCCAGCAGTAGACTAGCGGGGGCCATCGCAGATGAGCAGTTCTTC. It yields the protein CASSRLAGAIADEQFF. The chain has TRBV2 and TRBJ2-1; 12 nucleotides align to TRBD2. The germline CDR1 and CDR2 sequences are SNHLY and FYNNEI. This CDR3 has 16 residues. J was trimmed by 8 bases and V by 5 bases; bases with no gene match: 10.

Ten or more counts support this clonotype. V is TRBV12-3 or TRBV12-4 and J is TRBJ1-4, with D perhaps matching TRBD1 (5 bases). V lost 10 bases to trimming and J lost 7 bases, with 13 bases between them. This CDR3 is built from 12 residues. The CDR3, as DNA: TGTGCCACCAGCCGGGGCCCTGAAAAACTGTTTTTT. Amino acid sequence: CATSRGPEKLFF.

A few counts support this clonotype. V gene TRBV12-3 or TRBV12-4 combines with J gene TRBJ2-5; D not resolved. The CDR3 length is 12 residues. The ends were cut back, 3 bases at V and 5 bases at J, with 7 bases in the middle. CDR3 in amino acids: CASSLNLETQYF. The CDR3 DNA sequence: TGTGCCAGCAGTTTGAATCTGGAGACCCAGTACTTC.

This clonotype was seen many times. The chain combines TRBV20-1 with TRBJ1-5, with D uncertain. Trimming shortened V by 5 bases and J by 7 bases, and 15 bases separated the two germline ends. The length of the CDR3 is 13 residues. Germline lookup yields CDR1 DFQATT and CDR2 SNEGSKA (reference sequence). Written as DNA, the CDR3 is TGCAGTGCTCGGACGGCCTTAGACCAGCCCCAGCATTTT. Residues: CSARTALDQPQHF.

This clonotype was seen a few times. The genes are TRBV12-3 or TRBV12-4 and TRBJ2-2, with 7 bases identical to TRBD1. The V segment lost 6 bases and the J segment 3 bases; nucleotides outside the gene matches: 7. This CDR3 has 15 amino acids. Here the CDR3 reads CASSPQGVYTGELFF. In DNA form, the CDR3 reads TGTGCCAGCAGCCCGCAGGGGGTATACACCGGGGAGCTGTTTTTT.